These 9 T cell receptor beta chains share one sample of origin, sequenced in a study of CD8+ T cells in alopecia areata. Reverse transcribed after extraction, RNA yielded cDNA as the sequencing template. Sequencing used immunoSEQ multiplex PCR; TCRdb keeps in-frame clones, though not all of them. The table shows 98,000 or so clones, with approximately 59% occurring only once. Specimen: CD8+ T cells sorted from blood. These receptors all come from a human donor in good health.

V gene TRBV28 combines with J gene TRBJ2-7, with 7 bases lining up with TRBD1. The V gene's germline CDR1 is MDHEN and CDR2 SYDVKM. The CDR3 length is 14 residues. V lost 5 bases to trimming and J lost 2 bases; unmatched junction nucleotides: 6. The CDR3 loop reads CASSPGQRTYEQYF. CDR3 nucleotide sequence: TGTGCCAGCAGTCCGGGACAGAGAACCTACGAGCAGTACTTC.

The V and J genes are TRBV4-1 and TRBJ1-4, with 7 nucleotides matching TRBD1. This CDR3 is 15 amino acids long. With V trimmed by 3 bases and J by 5 bases, 6 bases remained unmatched. Germline CDR1 MGHRA, CDR2 YSYEKL. The CDR3 nucleotides read TGCGCCAGCAGCCAGCCCCTCAGGGGGAATGAAAAACTGTTTTTT. The encoded protein is CASSQPLRGNEKLFF.

This clone was observed a few times. The V and J genes are TRBV29-1 and TRBJ1-2, with D possibly TRBD1 on 5 matching bases. The germline gives CDR1 SQVTM, CDR2 ANQGSEA. This CDR3 comprises 11 residues. V lost 6 bases and J 7 bases, leaving 12 bases between the germline ends. This chain's CDR3 is CSVPRRGGYTF. In nucleotides, the CDR3 is TGCAGCGTCCCCCGAAGGGGTGGCTACACCTTC.

This rearrangement joins TRBV4-3 to TRBJ1-2; D unclear. The V end lost 0 bases, the J end lost 2 bases, and 7 bases lay between the germline ends. The CDR3 sequence is 14 residues long. The germline CDR1 and CDR2 sequences are LGHNA and YSLEER. The CDR3 reads CASSQDSSNYGYTF. As DNA, the CDR3 is TGCGCCAGCAGCCAAGACAGCTCGAACTATGGCTACACCTTC.

The chain couples TRBV11-2 to TRBJ2-3; 12 bases match TRBD2. This CDR3 has 18 amino acids. The germline CDR1 and CDR2 sequences are SGHAT and FQNNGV. Unmatched junction bases numbered 9, after V lost 5 bases and J lost 0 bases. The CDR3 DNA is TGTGCCAGCAGCCTACTAGCGGGGGGACCAACTAGCACAGATACGCAGTATTTT. Encoded protein: CASSLLAGGPTSTDTQYF.

The V gene is TRBV27, the J gene TRBJ2-5; a possible D gene is TRBD2 (5 bases). Germline loops: CDR1 MNHEY, CDR2 SMNVEV (reference sequence). V was shortened by 2 bases and J by 9 bases, with 10 bases between the two germline ends. There are 12 residues in the CDR3. CDR3 coding DNA: TGTGCCAGCAGTTTACCCCTCGGGGCCCAGTACTTC. Encoded protein: CASSLPLGAQYF.

J is TRBJ2-7 and V is TRBV15; 9 nucleotides align to TRBD2. CDR1 is LNHNV, CDR2 YYDKDF, per germline (reference sequence). The CDR3 totals 17 residues. V gave up 0 bases and J gave up 4 bases; unmatched junction bases: 10. The CDR3 DNA reads as TGTGCCACCAGCAGAGATTTGGTCGGGCGGGGGGGTTACGAGCAGTACTTC. Amino acid sequence: CATSRDLVGRGGYEQYF.

This clone has only a few counts. CDR3 coding DNA: TGTGCCAGTGGAAACAGGGAATCCTACAATGAGCAGTTCTTC. This encodes CASGNRESYNEQFF. The V and J genes are TRBV6-1 and TRBJ2-1; D possibly corresponds to TRBD1 (6 bases). Germline-derived CDR1 and CDR2 are MNHNS and SASEGT. V lost 9 bases and J lost 1, with 13 bases in between. The CDR3 extends over 14 amino acids.

V gene TRBV14 combines with J gene TRBJ2-2; 7 bases align to TRBD1. V shed 3 bases, J shed 4 bases, and the junction held 5 bases outside the gene matches. CDR1 and CDR2 (germline): SGHDN, FVKESK. This CDR3 is built from 15 residues. The CDR3 sequence: CASSHQQGPTGELFF. The CDR3 DNA reads TGTGCCAGCAGCCACCAACAGGGGCCCACCGGGGAGCTGTTTTTT.